This TCR beta chain was captured by sequencing in a study of blood T cell repertoires in COVID-19. Study at large: Some COVID-19 samples were acute and others convalescent; all came from the United States, Italy and Spain. PBMCs, B-cell-depleted T cells, or T cells were the source of the cDNA or gDNA that made up the material.

Germline-derived CDR1 and CDR2 are SGHDT and YYEEEE. The CDR3 sequence is 17 residues long. J gave up 0 bases and V 1 base, and 7 bases lay outside the gene matches. Study processing details: Amplification from reference gene primers served as the basis for estimated nucleated cell counts. Sequencing was performed with immunoSEQ multiplex PCR; in TCRdb, only in-frame clones are kept and a portion is missing. V, J and clone size are those of that table, while D and trimming were read from the DNA. The table lists 240,000 or so clones, around 84% of them singletons. The J gene is TRBJ2-1, the V gene TRBV5-6; 7 bases agree with TRBD2. The receptor comes from a woman in her 70s with active or convalescent COVID-19. Material for sequencing was peripheral blood. For the CDR3, the DNA is TGTGCCAGCAGCTTGAGGAGCGGGGTGAGCTCCTACAATGAGCAGTTCTTC. It is translated as CASSLRSGVSSYNEQFF. The whole variable domain, filled in from reference TRBV5-6 and TRBJ2-1, reads DAGVTQSPTHLIKTRGQQVTLRCSPKSGHDTVSWYQQALGQGPQFIFQYYEEEERQRGNFPDRFSGHQFPNYSSELNVNALLLGDSALYLCASSLRSGVSSYNEQFFGPGTRLTVL.